This T cell receptor beta chain was observed in a study of beta chain features in type 1 diabetes. As every portion of the isolated RNA was reverse transcribed, the sequencing read expressed TCRB transcripts. The protocol was immunoSEQ multiplex PCR, while the TCRdb copy is restricted to in-frame clones and leaves out a portion. The sample lists about 340,000 clones; 6.5% to 10% were seen once. Only a few counts were recorded for this clone. What it binds is unknown. One heparinised draw of blood, averaging approximately 110 mL, came from each donor. Study results and limitations: Naive, central memory and regulatory TCRB repertoires appeared more similar among patients than healthy donors.

The V gene's germline CDR1 is MRHNA and CDR2 SNTAGT. This CDR3 comprises 17 residues. Trimming left V 4 bases short and J 4 bases short, with 20 bases between. This chain links TRBV6-4 with TRBJ2-1; a possible D gene is TRBD1 (6 bases). The source of this sequence is a woman aged 18-29 years in good health. The source material was central memory CD4+ T cells from blood. The CDR3 protein is CASSASFTGNGYNEQFF. As DNA, the CDR3 is TGTGCCAGCAGTGCCTCTTTCACAGGGAACGGATACAATGAGCAGTTCTTC.